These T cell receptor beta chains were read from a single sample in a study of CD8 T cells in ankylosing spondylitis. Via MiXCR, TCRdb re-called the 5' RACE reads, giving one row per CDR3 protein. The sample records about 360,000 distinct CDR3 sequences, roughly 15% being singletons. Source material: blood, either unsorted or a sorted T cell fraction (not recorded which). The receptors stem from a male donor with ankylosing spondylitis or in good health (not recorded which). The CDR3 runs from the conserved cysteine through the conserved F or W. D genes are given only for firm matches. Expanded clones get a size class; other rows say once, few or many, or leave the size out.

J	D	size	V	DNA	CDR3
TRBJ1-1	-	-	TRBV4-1	TGCGCCAGCAGCCACCTCCTTAGAAGTGAAGCTTTCTTT	CASSHLLRSEAFF
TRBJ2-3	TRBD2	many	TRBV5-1	TGCGCCAGCAGCTGGACTAGCGGGGGGTCAGATACGCAGTATTTT	CASSWTSGGSDTQYF
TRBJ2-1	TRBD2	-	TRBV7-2	TGTGCCAGCAGCTTACACCTTTGGGCGGGAGTAGGCAATGAGCAGTTCTTC	CASSLHLWAGVGNEQFF
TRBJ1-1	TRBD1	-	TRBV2	TGTGCCAGCAGAGGGGGCGAAGGCACTGAAGCTTTCTTT	CASRGGEGTEAFF
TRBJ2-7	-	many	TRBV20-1	TGCAGTGCTTTAGTAAGCTCCTACGAGCAGTACTTC	CSALVSSYEQYF
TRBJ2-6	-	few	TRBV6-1	TGTGCCAGCAGTGATAGCGGGACAGGGCGATCTGGGGCCAACGTCCTGACTTTC	CASSDSGTGRSGANVLTF
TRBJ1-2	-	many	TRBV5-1	TGCGCCAGCAGCTTGGGTGGAGGGCGAGACTATGGCTACACCTTC	CASSLGGGRDYGYTF
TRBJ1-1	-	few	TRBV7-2	TGTGCCAGCAGTCACTCGAACACTGAAGCTTTCTTT	CASSHSNTEAFF
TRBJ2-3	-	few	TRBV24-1	TGTGCCACCAGTGATGCCCCAGGGTTGTCGCAGTATTTT	CATSDAPGLSQYF
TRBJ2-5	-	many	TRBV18	TGTGCCAGCTCACCACCGGCAGGGGAGGAGACCCAGTACTTC	CASSPPAGEETQYF
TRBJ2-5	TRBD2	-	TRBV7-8	TGTGCCACCAAGAGACTAGCGGGGGAAGAGACCCAGTACTTC	CATKRLAGEETQYF
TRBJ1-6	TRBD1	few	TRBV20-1	TGCAGTGCTCGACAGGGGGAATCCTATAATTCACCCCTCCACTTT	CSARQGESYNSPLHF
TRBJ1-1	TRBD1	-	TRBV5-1	TGCGCCAGCAGCCCGACAGGGGGCTCCTCCTCTACTGAAGCTTTCTTT	CASSPTGGSSSTEAFF
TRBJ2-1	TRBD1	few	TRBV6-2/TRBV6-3	TGTGCCAGCAGTTACGCTTTTGGGACAGGATACAATGAGCAGTTCTTC	CASSYAFGTGYNEQFF
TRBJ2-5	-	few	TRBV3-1	TGTGCCAGCAGCCAAGCCGAGGGGGAGACCCAGTACTTC	CASSQAEGETQYF
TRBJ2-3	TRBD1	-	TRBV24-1	TGTGCCACCAGTGATGACCGACAGGGGGAAGGGACAGATACGCAGTATTTT	CATSDDRQGEGTDTQYF
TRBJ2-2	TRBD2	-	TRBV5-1	TGCGCCAGCAGCTTGAGTGGTCTAGCGGGCATCGCGAACACCGGGGAGCTGTTTTTT	CASSLSGLAGIANTGELFF
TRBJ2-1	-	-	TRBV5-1	TGCGCCAGCAGCCCCGGGGGATCGGTCCTGAATGAGCAGTTCTTC	CASSPGGSVLNEQFF
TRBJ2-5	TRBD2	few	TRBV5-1	TGCGCCAGCAGCTGGGCGCGGGGGGACCAAGAGACCCAGTACTTC	CASSWARGDQETQYF
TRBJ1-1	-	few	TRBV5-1	TGCGCCAGCAGCTGGACCTCAAAGGGAGGAACAACTGAAGCTTTCTTT	CASSWTSKGGTTEAFF
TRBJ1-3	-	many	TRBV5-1	TGCGCCAGCAGCTTAGCCTCAGGGATCGGCGGAAACACCATATATTTT	CASSLASGIGGNTIYF